The present T cell receptor beta chain was sequenced within a study of blood T cell repertoires in COVID-19. Study overall: Collection of acute and convalescent COVID-19 samples took place in the United States, Italy and Spain. The analysed material was cDNA or gDNA that came from T cells, B-cell-depleted T cells, or PBMCs.

Per the original data handling: The authors estimated nucleated cell counts from reference gene primer amplification. Only in-frame clones appear in the TCRdb table, and some are missing; sequencing was by immunoSEQ multiplex PCR. V and J calls and clone size come straight from that table; D and trimming were deduced from the DNA. The sample carries about 160,000 clones, roughly four fifths recorded once. This CDR3 has 13 amino acids. Germline V gene sequence: CDR1 LNHDA, CDR2 SQIVND (reference sequence). Trimming removed 5 bases from V and 6 bases from J; junction bases left unmatched: 6. This clone was counted only a few times.

Source material: peripheral blood. This TCR was sampled from a human donor in a cohort sampled during active COVID-19. The V call is TRBV19, the J call TRBJ1-2; TRBD1 agrees at 7 bases. CDR3 nucleotide sequence: TGTGCCAGTAGTCCCTTCGGGACAGATGGCTACACCTTC. The encoded protein is CASSPFGTDGYTF.